Presented here are 12 T cell receptor beta chains from one specimen sequenced in a study of tumor-infiltrating lymphocytes in primary liver carcinoma. Co-extraction of both nucleic acids (RNA and DNA) used about 19-33 mg of unsorted bulk tissue. The authors made TCR beta cDNA from 500 to 600 ng total RNA with a constant-region primer. Three rounds of nested multiplex PCR with slightly modified ARM-PCR produced TCR beta libraries. The two initial PCR rounds, about 9 cycles each, used TRBV1-TRBV30 forward and C-beta reverse primers. Each CDR3 protein is one row after TCRdb ran MiXCR on the multiplex PCR reads. The sample lists approximately 92,000 distinct CDR3 sequences, 55% to 75% occurring once. The specimen sequenced was tumor-adjacent normal liver tissue. The origin of the receptors is a man between 40 and 49 years old with primary liver carcinoma and hepatitis B virus infection.

Comments on this clonotype: Compared with germline, one end of the junction differs, possibly owing to a read error. This rearrangement joins TRBV29-1 to TRBJ2-5; D is possibly TRBD1 (5 bases). The CDR3 is made up of 12 amino acids. Germline CDR1 is SQVTM and CDR2 is ANQGSEA. The CDR3 here is CGVEQATGTQYF. CDR3 coding DNA: TGCGGCGTTGAACAGGCGACCGGGACCCAGTACTTC.

With regard to this clonotype: Just one base apart from a much larger clone, this may be a read error. The CDR3 end shows no conserved phenylalanine or tryptophan, and so a read error is likely. The CDR3 is CASSQAPATNTGELFL. In DNA, the CDR3 is TGCGCCAGCAGCCAAGCACCCGCGACAAACACCGGGGAGCTGTTTTTA. The rearrangement links TRBV4-1 to TRBJ2-2; no firm D call. V was trimmed by 1 base and J by 2 bases, leaving 11 bases between them. Per the germline V gene, CDR1 is MGHRA and CDR2 is YSYEKL. The CDR3 is 16 residues long.

As for this clonotype: One junction end disagrees with the germline gene, perhaps due to a read error. The rearrangement uses TRBV6-5 and TRBJ1-1, with D hard to call. The CDR3 is made up of 13 amino acids. Germline CDR1 and CDR2: MNHEY and SVGAGI. CDR3 amino acids: CASSSGPWAEAFF. CDR3 nucleotides: TGTGCCAGCAGTTCGGGCCCTTGGGCTGAAGCGTTCTTT.

This chain connects TRBV28 to TRBJ1-2, with 7 bases identical to TRBD1. The CDR3 has 15 residues. CDR1 is MDHEN and CDR2 is SYDVKM in the germline V gene. Trimming cost V 4 bases and J 6 bases; bases outside gene matches: 11. Here the CDR3 reads CASSSPRQGGHGYTF. The CDR3 DNA sequence: TGTGCCAGCAGTTCCCCTCGACAGGGAGGGCATGGCTACACCTTC.

Points on this clonotype: This clone may be a read error of a much larger clone one base away. The chain recombines TRBV29-1 with TRBJ2-7; 10 nucleotides match TRBD2. The CDR3 sequence is 14 residues long. CDR1 is SQVTM and CDR2 is ANQGSEA in the germline V gene. Written as DNA, the CDR3 is TGCAGCGTTGAATTGGGACTAGCGACCGACGAGCAGAACTTC. This translates into CSVELGLATDEQNF.

To note about this clonotype: Germline and junction disagree at one end, which may indicate a read error. The chain employs TRBV11-2 and TRBJ2-3, with 7 nucleotides matching TRBD2. Per the germline V gene, CDR1 is SGHAT and CDR2 is FQNNGV. CDR3 size: 14 residues. The CDR3 DNA reads as TGTGTCTCACTGAAGCGGGGCAGCACAGATACGCAGTTTTTT. This gives the protein CVSLKRGSTDTQFF.

In its sample, this clonotype was seen many times. The chain joins TRBV5-4 to TRBJ2-1, with D possibly being TRBD2 (7 bases). CDR1 is SGHNT, CDR2 YYREEE, per germline (reference sequence). The V end was cut by 3 bases, the J end by 8 bases, with 21 bases between. This CDR3 has 16 amino acids. This CDR3 reads CASSSRRGGSFYEQFF. As DNA, the CDR3 is TGTGCCAGCAGCTCGAGAAGGGGGGGTAGCTTCTATGAGCAGTTCTTC.

The chain recombines TRBV12-3 or TRBV12-4 with TRBJ1-1, with unresolved D. This CDR3 is 13 amino acids long. The CDR3 loop is CVRSPVGSLQTFF. Written as DNA, the CDR3 is TGTGTCCGCAGCCCCGTCGGGAGTTTGCAAACTTTCTTT.

Details on this clonotype: Relative to the germline gene, one junction end is altered; a read error may explain this. J is TRBJ2-1 and V is TRBV11-2, with TRBD2 identical over 7 bases. From germline, CDR1 is SGHAT and CDR2 FQNNGV. The CDR3 consists of 18 residues. CDR3 sequence: CASSLDQWASGSYSEQFF. The CDR3, as DNA: TGTGCCAGCAGCTTAGATCAGTGGGCTAGCGGCTCCTACAGTGAGCAGTTCTTC.

About this clonotype: A much larger clone is a single base away; this may be a read error. The V gene is TRBV6-1, the J gene TRBJ1-1; D is undetermined. This CDR3 contains 14 residues. Trimming removed 2 bases at V and 4 bases at J, with 11 bases between. Germline CDR1 reads MNHNS; CDR2 reads SASEGT. CDR3 in amino acids: CASSEIHGSTEAFF. The CDR3 DNA reads as TGTGCCAGCAGTGAAATTCATGGTTCCACTGAAGCTTTCTTT.

In regard to this clonotype: Without the conserved terminal phenylalanine or tryptophan, this CDR3 likely stems from a read error. CDR3 sequence reads: CARRLTDGAYEQYI. The CDR3 DNA is TGTGCCAGGAGGTTAACCGACGGAGCCTACGAGCAGTACATC. The chain couples TRBV11-2 to TRBJ2-7; D is unresolved. Trimming removed 9 bases at V and 2 bases at J, with 17 bases between. The CDR3 totals 14 residues. Per the germline V gene, CDR1 is SGHAT and CDR2 is FQNNGV.

The genes are TRBV5-4 and TRBJ2-5; D remains ambiguous. The V end lost 7 bases, the J end lost 4 bases, and 11 bases lay between the germline ends. Germline V CDR1 and CDR2: SGHNT, YYREEE (reference sequence). CDR3 length: 12 amino acids. The CDR3 sequence is CASPYLGETQYF. The CDR3 bases are TGTGCCAGCCCCTACCTCGGAGAGACCCAGTACTTC.